The subject of this entry is one T cell receptor (beta chain). The antigen is undetermined. The data belong to a study of OX40 agonist ivuxolimab in advanced cancers. Looking at the study overall: Ivuxolimab, an agonistic anti-OX40 (CD134) antibody, was given to patients.

The germline CDR1 and CDR2 sequences are SNHLY and FYNNEI. The trim removed 8 bases at V and 1 base at J, leaving 4 bases unmatched. The CDR3 is 13 residues long. Study outcomes and limitations: At 0.1 to 3.0 mg/kg, CD4+ and CD8+ blood T cells expanded clonally by week 6. On average, CD8+ T cells had more expanded clones than CD4+.

TCRdb keeps only in-frame clones here, not all; method: immunoSEQ multiplex PCR. The sample lists 70,000 to 95,000 clones, 85% to 90% occurring once. This clonotype was sampled from an adult with an advanced solid tumor such as melanoma, head and neck, liver or kidney cancer. The chain has TRBV2 and TRBJ1-1; TRBD1 agrees at 7 bases. Sequencing used CD4+ or CD8+ T cells sorted from blood, obtained in a trial of the OX40 agonist ivuxolimab. The CDR3 region is CASGQGENTEAFF. The DNA for the CDR3 is TGTGCCAGCGGCCAGGGGGAGAACACTGAAGCTTTCTTT.